This T cell receptor (beta chain) was recovered during a study of blood T cells in healthy people across ages. Study-wide points: The lack of PBMC sorting stopped any conclusive naive versus antigen-experienced comparison. It was held that the diversity estimates obtained from one million T cells were underestimates.

Combining a sample-barcoded 5' primer with a J-beta primer mix, a second PCR ran for roughly 7 to 12 cycles. A 12-random-nucleotide template-switch adaptor tagged each cDNA molecule. Via MiXCR, TCRdb re-called the 5' RACE reads, giving one row per CDR3 protein. Here the sample spans fewer than 2 million distinct CDR3 sequences, about 39% being singletons. Of note for this clonotype: Antigen unknown.

Per germline, CDR1 LGHDT and CDR2 YNNKEL (reference sequence). The CDR3 extends over 15 amino acids. V lost 2 bases, J lost 9 bases, and 17 bases lay in between. The sequenced sample was blood. The chain carries TRBV3-1 and TRBJ1-5, with D maybe TRBD1 (6 bases). This clonotype originated in a human donor in good health. CDR3 nucleotides: TGTGCCAGCAGCCAACAACAGGGCGAAAGTTGGCCCCAGCATTTT. It codes for CASSQQQGESWPQHF.